This is a list of T cell receptor beta chains from one sample in a study of cytomegalovirus exposure and HLA in healthy donors. Measured with immunoSEQ multiplex PCR; TCRdb has only the in-frame clones, and not every one. The table includes 150,000 to 200,000 clones, 79% detected once. The sample taken for sequencing was PBMCs. These receptor sequences come from a male donor in good health and CMV-seropositive. Each CDR3 is given without its conserved first and last residue. A row's size may be missing; if present it is once, few, many or a size class.

abundance: NA
j_gene: TRBJ1-3
v_gene: TRBV18
CDR3aa: ASSQAAGNSGNTIY

abundance: NA
j_gene: TRBJ1-3
v_gene: TRBV28
CDR3aa: ASSTSAGDTIY

abundance: few
j_gene: TRBJ2-5
v_gene: TRBV29-1
CDR3aa: SVEDSPGTAQY

abundance: NA
j_gene: TRBJ2-7
v_gene: TRBV6-5
CDR3aa: ASSRRQTYEQY

abundance: once
j_gene: TRBJ2-1
v_gene: TRBV10-3
CDR3aa: AITPAGANYNEQF

abundance: few
j_gene: TRBJ2-7
v_gene: TRBV7-8
CDR3aa: ASSFARAGEQY

abundance: NA
j_gene: TRBJ2-2
v_gene: TRBV7-3
CDR3aa: ASRQGAENTGELF

abundance: NA
j_gene: TRBJ2-7
v_gene: TRBV10-3
CDR3aa: ATLGGTDSYYEQY

abundance: few
j_gene: TRBJ1-1
v_gene: TRBV5-1
CDR3aa: ASSDPTGDKAF

abundance: once
j_gene: TRBJ2-7
v_gene: TRBV5-6
CDR3aa: ASSSPRDSKYEQY

abundance: NA
j_gene: TRBJ2-1
v_gene: TRBV19
CDR3aa: ASSIPLAGGYNEQF

abundance: NA
j_gene: TRBJ1-5
v_gene: TRBV7-2
CDR3aa: ASSLGGQLNQPQH

abundance: NA
j_gene: TRBJ2-1
v_gene: TRBV5-1
CDR3aa: ASSETTTSYNEQF

abundance: NA
j_gene: TRBJ1-3
v_gene: TRBV28
CDR3aa: ASSSGTGSGNTIY

abundance: NA
j_gene: TRBJ1-2
v_gene: TRBV6-5
CDR3aa: ATSDFSGYT

abundance: NA
j_gene: TRBJ2-5
v_gene: TRBV5-4
CDR3aa: ASSLDGGLEETQY

abundance: NA
j_gene: TRBJ2-7
v_gene: TRBV7-8
CDR3aa: ASSSTPGQGAYEQY

abundance: once
j_gene: TRBJ2-5
v_gene: TRBV5-4
CDR3aa: ASSLDSDSEY

abundance: NA
j_gene: TRBJ2-1
v_gene: TRBV7-9
CDR3aa: ASSRLRDRGNEQF

abundance: NA
j_gene: TRBJ2-3
v_gene: TRBV10-1
CDR3aa: ANRLGGVDTQY

abundance: NA
j_gene: TRBJ2-1
v_gene: TRBV6-1
CDR3aa: ASQDGGVSYNEQF

abundance: NA
j_gene: TRBJ2-5
v_gene: TRBV29-1
CDR3aa: SVGTGQETQY

abundance: NA
j_gene: TRBJ1-2
v_gene: TRBV7-3
CDR3aa: ASSPTGTDNYGYT

abundance: NA
j_gene: TRBJ1-1
v_gene: TRBV9
CDR3aa: ASSQPGNTEAF

abundance: NA
j_gene: TRBJ1-1
v_gene: TRBV5-8
CDR3aa: ASSLVLVLNTEAF

abundance: NA
j_gene: TRBJ2-1
v_gene: TRBV19
CDR3aa: ASSIDRGASDEQF

abundance: NA
j_gene: TRBJ2-1
v_gene: TRBV7-7
CDR3aa: ASSLGRGRINEQF

abundance: NA
j_gene: TRBJ1-4
v_gene: TRBV6-4
CDR3aa: ASSVSGTGGEKLF

abundance: once
j_gene: TRBJ1-5
v_gene: TRBV7-2
CDR3aa: ASSGRQGVQPQH